Below, 19 T cell receptor beta chains from the same sample are listed, as sequenced in a study of lymphopenia after photon versus proton radiotherapy. Clones were read by immunoSEQ multiplex PCR, and TCRdb kept only the in-frame ones, dropping some. The sample includes about 45,000 clones, approximately 85% of them seen just once. This specimen was peripheral blood, taken from a patient treated with photon-based radiotherapy. These receptors all come from a man between 40 and 49 years old with gastric cancer.

V and J are TRBV5-6 and TRBJ1-2, with D perhaps TRBD1 (6 bases). V was clipped by 2 bases and J by 0 bases, with 11 bases between them. CDR1 is SGHDT and CDR2 is YYEEEE in the germline V gene. CDR3 length equals 15 residues. The CDR3 DNA is TGTGCCAGCAGCTTAACAGGGCCCTCTAACTATGGCTACACCTTC. Translation gives CASSLTGPSNYGYTF.

This clone was detected only once. The chain has TRBV6-1 and TRBJ1-1, with D maybe TRBD1 (6 bases). The CDR3 runs to 14 residues. V lost 6 bases, J lost 2 bases, and 13 bases lay in between. From germline, CDR1 is MNHNS and CDR2 SASEGT. The CDR3 protein is CASSYYRDNTEAFF. CDR3 DNA sequence: TGTGCCAGCAGCTATTACAGGGATAACACTGAAGCTTTCTTT.

V is TRBV11-3 and J is TRBJ1-1; perhaps TRBD1 as D (5 bases). Germline CDR1 reads SGHNT; CDR2 reads YENEEA. The CDR3 is made up of 16 amino acids. The V and J ends lost 5 bases and 5 bases respectively, with 21 bases between them. The CDR3 bases are TGTGCCAGCAGCGGAGGCAGGGAAGAAGTAGGGACTGAAGCTTTCTTT. Translated, it gives CASSGGREEVGTEAFF. The whole variable domain, remainder taken from reference TRBV11-3 and TRBJ1-1, is EAGVVQSPRYKIIEKKQPVAFWCNPISGHNTLYWYLQNLGQGPELLIRYENEEAVDDSQLPKDRFSAERLKGVDSTLKIQPAELGDSAVYLCASSGGREEVGTEAFFGQGTRLTVV.

The rearrangement links TRBV28 to TRBJ1-5; possibly TRBD1 for D (5 bases). Germline CDR1 and CDR2: MDHEN and SYDVKM. The CDR3 is made up of 14 amino acids. Trimming removed 2 bases from V and 4 bases from J, with 9 bases in between. CDR3 region: CASSLRQINQPQHF. Here the CDR3 DNA reads TGTGCCAGCAGTTTACGACAGATTAATCAGCCCCAGCATTTT.

The chain is built from TRBV5-1 and TRBJ1-1, with 7 nucleotides matching TRBD1. Germline-derived CDR1 and CDR2 are SGHRS and YFSETQ. The CDR3 length is 18 residues. The V and J ends lost 0 bases and 2 bases, in that order; junction bases with no gene match: 13. Here the CDR3 DNA reads TGCGCCAGCAGCTTGGCTTTAAGCCCGACAGGGCGTAACACTGAAGCTTTCTTT. Its protein product is CASSLALSPTGRNTEAFF.

The J gene is TRBJ1-1, the V gene TRBV27; D remains ambiguous. The V gene's germline CDR1 is MNHEY and CDR2 SMNVEV (reference sequence). This CDR3 spans 10 amino acids. DNA of the CDR3: TGTGCGAGAAGTAGGAATGAAGCTTTCTTT. Protein product: CARSRNEAFF.

The chain recombines TRBV11-1 with TRBJ1-1; 9 bases are a match to TRBD1. The V segment lost 5 bases and the J segment 5 bases; nucleotides outside the gene matches: 12. The CDR3 consists of 16 residues. Germline CDR1 and CDR2: SGHAT and FQDESV (reference sequence). Written as DNA, the CDR3 is TGTGCCAGCAGCCGGGGGACAGGGCAACAAGGAACTGAAGCTTTCTTT. It yields the protein CASSRGTGQQGTEAFF.

The rearrangement links TRBV6-1 to TRBJ2-5; tentative D call: TRBD2 (5 bases). V shed 1 base and J shed 5 bases, with 17 bases lying between them. This CDR3 is 16 amino acids long. Looked up from germline, CDR1 is MNHNS and CDR2 is SASEGT. CDR3 region: CASSEGSWETRETQYF. The CDR3 bases are TGTGCCAGCAGTGAAGGGTCTTGGGAGACGCGCGAGACCCAGTACTTC.

A single count supports this clone. The chain recombines TRBV9 with TRBJ1-4; D remains ambiguous. Trimming took 4 bases from V and 0 from J, leaving 10 bases between them. This CDR3 region has 15 residues. Germline V lookup: CDR1 SGDLS, CDR2 YYNGEE. The CDR3 DNA sequence: TGTGCCAGCAGCCGCGGCGCTGCAACTAATGAAAAACTGTTTTTT. Amino acids: CASSRGAATNEKLFF.

This clone was recorded once. The chain couples TRBV6-5 to TRBJ1-1; the match to TRBD1 covers 9 bases. The V segment lost 6 bases and the J segment 8 bases; nucleotides outside the gene matches: 7. Germline CDR1 and CDR2: MNHEY and SVGAGI. The CDR3 consists of 13 residues. CDR3: CASSLTQGAEAFF. CDR3 DNA sequence: TGTGCCAGCAGCCTCACACAGGGGGCCGAAGCTTTCTTT.

The chain couples TRBV5-6 to TRBJ2-7; no clear D gene. Trimming took 1 base from V and 1 from J, leaving 6 bases between them. The CDR3 runs 13 residues. Germline-derived CDR1 and CDR2 are SGHDT and YYEEEE. CDR3: CASSLRVSYEQYF. In DNA form, the CDR3 reads TGTGCCAGCAGCTTGCGGGTATCCTACGAGCAGTACTTC.

This rearrangement joins TRBV11-3 to TRBJ1-1, with a tentative D call TRBD1 (5 bases). V lost 3 bases to trimming and J lost 4 bases, with 12 bases between them. The CDR3 is 14 amino acids. From germline, CDR1 is SGHNT and CDR2 YENEEA. CDR3 region: CASSLGGLGTEAFF. DNA for the CDR3: TGTGCCAGCAGCTTGGGGGGTTTGGGCACTGAAGCTTTCTTT.

Comments on this clone: A read error may produce the germline difference seen at one junction end. The chain joins TRBV18 to TRBJ1-3; TRBD1 is a possible D gene (6 bases). The CDR3 extends over 15 amino acids. Germline V gives CDR1 KGHSH, CDR2 LQKENI. This CDR3 reads CASSPLGASGNTIYF. CDR3 DNA sequence: TGTGCCAGCTCTCCACTGGGGGCCTCTGGAAACACCATATATTTT. Full variable domain (outside the CDR3, taken from reference TRBV18 and TRBJ1-3): NAGVMQNPRHLVRRRGQEARLRCSPMKGHSHVYWYRQLPEEGLKFMVYLQKENIIDESGMPKERFSAEFPKEGPSILRIQQVVRGDSAAYFCASSPLGASGNTIYFGEGSWLTVV.

The genes are TRBV6-4 and TRBJ1-2; D perhaps matches TRBD1 (5 bases). V was pared by 2 bases and J by 8 bases, with 15 bases between. Germline V gene lookup returns CDR1 MRHNA and CDR2 SNTAGT. This CDR3 has 14 amino acids. CDR3 region: CASSDPTEAGGYTF. The CDR3, as DNA: TGTGCCAGCAGTGACCCGACGGAGGCAGGGGGCTACACCTTC.

This chain connects TRBV30 to TRBJ2-7, with 10 positions matching TRBD1. The germline gives CDR1 GTSNPN, CDR2 SVGIG (reference sequence). This CDR3 has 13 amino acids. The J segment lost 0 bases and the V segment lost 8 bases, leaving 4 bases of the junction unmatched. The DNA for the CDR3 is TGTGCCGCCGACAGGGGGCCCTCCTACGAGCAGTACTTC. Translated: CAADRGPSYEQYF. Supplemented by reference TRBV30 and TRBJ2-7, the full variable domain reads SQTIHQWPATLVQPVGSPLSLECTVEGTSNPNLYWYRQAAGRGLQLLFYSVGIGQISSEVPQNLSASRPQDRQFILSSKKLLLSDSGFYLCAADRGPSYEQYFGPGTRLTVT.

The genes are TRBV25-1 and TRBJ1-1; D call uncertain. The CDR3 is 14 amino acids. Germline CDR1 reads MGHDK; CDR2 reads SYGVNS. Trimming left V 2 bases short and J 2 bases short, with 9 bases between. Here the CDR3 reads CASSEPTLNTEAFF. DNA for the CDR3: TGTGCCAGCAGTGAACCCACATTAAACACTGAAGCTTTCTTT.

The chain links TRBV30 to TRBJ2-1; TRBD1 aligns across 11 bases. CDR3 length: 14 residues. J lost 7 bases, V lost 5 bases, and 7 bases had no gene match. Germline lookup yields CDR1 GTSNPN and CDR2 SVGIG (reference sequence). This chain's CDR3 is CAWGQGAGGNEQFF. In nucleotides, the CDR3 is TGTGCCTGGGGACAGGGGGCAGGGGGGAATGAGCAGTTCTTC. The whole variable domain, filled in from reference TRBV30 and TRBJ2-1, reads SQTIHQWPATLVQPVGSPLSLECTVEGTSNPNLYWYRQAAGRGLQLLFYSVGIGQISSEVPQNLSASRPQDRQFILSSKKLLLSDSGFYLCAWGQGAGGNEQFFGPGTRLTVL.

V and J are TRBV5-1 and TRBJ1-5; D uncertain. From germline, CDR1 is SGHRS and CDR2 YFSETQ. The V and J ends lost 5 bases and 0 bases respectively, with 6 bases between them. This CDR3 region has 13 residues. CDR3 amino acids: CASRETSNQPQHF. The CDR3, as DNA: TGCGCCAGCAGAGAGACTAGCAATCAGCCCCAGCATTTT.

The chain uses TRBV5-4 and TRBJ2-5; 7 bases are a match to TRBD2. Looked up from germline, CDR1 is SGHNT and CDR2 is YYREEE (reference sequence). CDR3 length equals 15 residues. Trimming at V came to 7 bases and at J to 2 bases, leaving 11 bases not matched to a gene. The CDR3 DNA is TGTGCCAGCTCTCGGGGCGGGGGAGCACAAGAGACCCAGTACTTC. Translated: CASSRGGGAQETQYF.